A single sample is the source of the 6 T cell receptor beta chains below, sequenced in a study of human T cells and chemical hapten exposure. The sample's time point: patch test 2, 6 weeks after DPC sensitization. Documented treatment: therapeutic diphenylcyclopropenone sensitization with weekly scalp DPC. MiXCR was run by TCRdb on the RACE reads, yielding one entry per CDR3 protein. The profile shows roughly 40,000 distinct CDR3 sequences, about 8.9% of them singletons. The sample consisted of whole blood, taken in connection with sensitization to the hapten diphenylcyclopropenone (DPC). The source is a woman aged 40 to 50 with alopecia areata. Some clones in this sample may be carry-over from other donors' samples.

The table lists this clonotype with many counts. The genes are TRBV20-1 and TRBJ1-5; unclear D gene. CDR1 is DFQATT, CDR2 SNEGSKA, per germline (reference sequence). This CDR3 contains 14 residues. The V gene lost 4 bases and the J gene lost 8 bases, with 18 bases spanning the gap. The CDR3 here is CSAMSERLLEPQHF. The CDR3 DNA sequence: TGCAGTGCTATGTCGGAGCGATTGTTGGAGCCCCAGCATTTT.

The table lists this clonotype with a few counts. CDR3 in amino acids: CASSLAWGAETQYF. In DNA form, the CDR3 reads TGTGCCAGCAGCTTAGCATGGGGGGCCGAGACCCAGTACTTC. The genes are TRBV11-2 and TRBJ2-5; D is possibly TRBD1 or TRBD2 (6 bases each). There are 14 residues in the CDR3. V lost 1 base to trimming and J lost 5 bases, with 11 bases between them. Germline V lookup: CDR1 SGHAT, CDR2 FQNNGV.

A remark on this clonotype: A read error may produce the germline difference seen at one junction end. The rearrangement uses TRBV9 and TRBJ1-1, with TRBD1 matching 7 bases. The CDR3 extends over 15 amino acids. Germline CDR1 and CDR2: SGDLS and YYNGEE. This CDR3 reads CASTVEGGAVAEAFF. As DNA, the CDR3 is TGTGCCAGCACCGTAGAAGGGGGCGCGGTAGCTGAAGCTTTCTTT.

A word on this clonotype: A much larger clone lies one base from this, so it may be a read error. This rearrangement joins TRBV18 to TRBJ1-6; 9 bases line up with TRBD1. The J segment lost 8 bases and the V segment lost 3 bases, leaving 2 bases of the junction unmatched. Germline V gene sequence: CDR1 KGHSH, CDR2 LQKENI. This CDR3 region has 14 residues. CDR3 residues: CASSPDRGDSPLHF. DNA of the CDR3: TGTGCCAGCTCACCGGACAGGGGTGATTCACCCCTCCACTTT.

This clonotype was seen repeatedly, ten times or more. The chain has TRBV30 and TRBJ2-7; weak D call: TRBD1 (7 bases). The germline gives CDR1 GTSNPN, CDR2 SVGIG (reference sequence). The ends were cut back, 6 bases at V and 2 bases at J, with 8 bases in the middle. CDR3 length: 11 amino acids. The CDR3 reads CACRGAYEQYF. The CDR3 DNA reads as TGTGCCTGCAGGGGGGCCTACGAGCAGTACTTC.

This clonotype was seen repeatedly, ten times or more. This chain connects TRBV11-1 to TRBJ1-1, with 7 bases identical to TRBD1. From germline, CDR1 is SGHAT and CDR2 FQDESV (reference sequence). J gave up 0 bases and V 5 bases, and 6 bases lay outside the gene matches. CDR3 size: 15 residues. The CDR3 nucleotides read TGTGCCAGCAGCATACCGGGACAGCTGAACACTGAAGCTTTCTTT. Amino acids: CASSIPGQLNTEAFF.